The 5 T cell receptor beta chains below were found in one sample sequenced in a study of PD-1 blockade in classical Hodgkin lymphoma. The time point: cycle 4 day 1 (C4D1), after more than five weeks of nivolumab. Every patient had relapsed following autologous stem cell transplantation, and cohorts differed in brentuximab vedotin exposure. Generated by immunoSEQ multiplex PCR, the TCRdb table keeps only in-frame clones and is missing some. The table has over 75,000 clones, 90% seen once; the top ten hold approximately 2.9%. The material sequenced was peripheral blood mononuclear cells (PBMCs), taken before the fourth cycle of nivolumab. The source of these receptors is a human donor with classical Hodgkin lymphoma.

The V gene is TRBV11-2, the J gene TRBJ1-6; TRBD1 is a possible D gene (5 bases). The CDR3 loop spans 16 amino acids. Germline lookup yields CDR1 SGHAT and CDR2 FQNNGV. V was trimmed by 1 base and J by 9 bases, leaving 16 bases between them. The CDR3 DNA is TGTGCCAGCAGCTTAGGGTCTCAGGGAAAACGTTCACCCCTCCACTTT. Its protein is CASSLGSQGKRSPLHF.

The chain has TRBV11-2 and TRBJ1-1, with D perhaps TRBD1 (6 bases). V was clipped by 6 bases and J by 6 bases, with 23 bases between them. CDR3 size: 16 residues. The V gene's germline CDR1 is SGHAT and CDR2 FQNNGV. CDR3 nucleotide sequence: TGTGCCAGCAGTTCCACACAGACAGGATACAACGCTGAAGCTTTCTTT. This gives the protein CASSSTQTGYNAEAFF.

The CDR3 sequence is CASSLDSGGVDTQYF. CDR3 in DNA: TGTGCCAGCAGCTTGGATAGCGGGGGGGTAGATACGCAGTATTTT. This rearrangement joins TRBV5-4 to TRBJ2-3; 11 bases align to TRBD2. With 0 bases clipped from V and 5 bases from J, the junction kept 2 bases outside the gene matches. In germline, CDR1 is SGHNT, CDR2 YYREEE (reference sequence). This CDR3 is built from 15 residues.

The chain joins TRBV30 to TRBJ1-1, with D tentatively TRBD1 (5 bases). The CDR3 runs 13 residues. Germline CDR1 is GTSNPN and CDR2 is SVGIG (reference sequence). V was pared by 2 bases and J by 11 bases, with 18 bases between. The CDR3: CAWSSAGPGGAFF. As DNA, the CDR3 is TGTGCCTGGAGTTCGGCAGGGCCCGGGGGGGCTTTCTTT.

The chain carries TRBV15 and TRBJ2-5; D possibly corresponds to TRBD1 (7 bases). Germline CDR1 LNHNV, CDR2 YYDKDF (reference sequence). This CDR3 comprises 15 residues. Between the trimmed V and J ends, which lost 0 bases and 1 base, there was a span of 9 bases. The CDR3 loop is CATSRDQGGQETQYF. The DNA of the CDR3 is TGTGCCACCAGCAGAGATCAGGGGGGCCAAGAGACCCAGTACTTC.